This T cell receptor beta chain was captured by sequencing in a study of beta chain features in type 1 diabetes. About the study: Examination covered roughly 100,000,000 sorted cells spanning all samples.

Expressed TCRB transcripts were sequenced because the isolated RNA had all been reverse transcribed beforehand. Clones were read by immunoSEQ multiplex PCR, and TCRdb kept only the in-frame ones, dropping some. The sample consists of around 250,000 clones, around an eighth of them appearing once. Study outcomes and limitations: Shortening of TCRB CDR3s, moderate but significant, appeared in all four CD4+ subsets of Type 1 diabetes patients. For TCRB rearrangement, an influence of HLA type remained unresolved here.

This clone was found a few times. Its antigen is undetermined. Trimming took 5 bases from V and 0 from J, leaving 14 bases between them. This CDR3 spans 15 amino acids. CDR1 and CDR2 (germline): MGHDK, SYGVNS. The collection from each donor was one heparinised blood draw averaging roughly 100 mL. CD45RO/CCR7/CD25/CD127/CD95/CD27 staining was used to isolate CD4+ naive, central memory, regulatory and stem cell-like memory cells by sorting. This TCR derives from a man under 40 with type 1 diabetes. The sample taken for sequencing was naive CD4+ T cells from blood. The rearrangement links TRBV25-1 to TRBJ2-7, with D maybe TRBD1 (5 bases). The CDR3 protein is CASSSTRASSYEQYF. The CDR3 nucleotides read TGTGCCAGCAGTTCTACCAGGGCTAGCTCCTACGAGCAGTACTTC.